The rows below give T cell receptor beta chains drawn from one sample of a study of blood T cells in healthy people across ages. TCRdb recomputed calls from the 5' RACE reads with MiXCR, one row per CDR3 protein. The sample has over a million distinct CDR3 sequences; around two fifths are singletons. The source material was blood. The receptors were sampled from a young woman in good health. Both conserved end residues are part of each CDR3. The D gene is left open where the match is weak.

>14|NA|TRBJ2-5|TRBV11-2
CASSSPRGGETQYF
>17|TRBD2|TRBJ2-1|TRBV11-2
CASSPGASGSSYNEQFF
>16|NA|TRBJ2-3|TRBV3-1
CASSPKAELGADTQYF
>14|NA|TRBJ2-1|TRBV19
CASSIGNVYNEQFF
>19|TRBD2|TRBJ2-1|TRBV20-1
CSARDMGLAGGGSYNEQFF
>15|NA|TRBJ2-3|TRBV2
CASSPLALRTDTRYF
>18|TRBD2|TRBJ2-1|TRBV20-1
CSAPSRLAVVSSYNEQFF
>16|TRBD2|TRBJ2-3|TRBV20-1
CSARGPAGASLDTQYF
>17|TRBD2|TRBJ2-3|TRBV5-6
CASSLEGGATRTDTQYF
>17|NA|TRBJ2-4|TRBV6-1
CASSEALLAELHYGQYF
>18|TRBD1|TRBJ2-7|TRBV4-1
CVSSQVVSSGTGNYEQYF
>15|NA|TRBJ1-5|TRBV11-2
CASSLTPGVGQPQHF
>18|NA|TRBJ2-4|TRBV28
CASSLLPLIGSNKNIQYF
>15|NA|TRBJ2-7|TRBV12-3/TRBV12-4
CASSWAGPKSYEQYF
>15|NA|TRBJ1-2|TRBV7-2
CASSLASDRTYGYTF
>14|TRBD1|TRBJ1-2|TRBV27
CASSPRGGSYGYTF
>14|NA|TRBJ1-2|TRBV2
CASSGGTRGDGYTF
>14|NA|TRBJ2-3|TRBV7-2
CASSLIGVTDTQYF
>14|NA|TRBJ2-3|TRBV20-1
CSASAGGLFDTQYF
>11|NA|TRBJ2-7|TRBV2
CASWVAYEQYF
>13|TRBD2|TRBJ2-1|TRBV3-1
CASSNPSGREQFF
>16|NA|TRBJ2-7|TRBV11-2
CASSKNLPGFYNERYF
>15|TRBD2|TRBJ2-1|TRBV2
CASRLLAGVYNEQFF
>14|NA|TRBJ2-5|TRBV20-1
CSARRTPTQETQYF
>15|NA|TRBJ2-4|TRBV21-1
CASSSAVLAKNIQYF
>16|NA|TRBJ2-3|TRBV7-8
CASSASPGLNTDTQYF
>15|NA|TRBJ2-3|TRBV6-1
CASSEVGGVRDTQYF
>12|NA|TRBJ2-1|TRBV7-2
CASSLNPIEQFF
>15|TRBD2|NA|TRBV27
CASSLGGTLFGTQYF
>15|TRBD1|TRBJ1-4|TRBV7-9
CASSRPGTGNEKLFF
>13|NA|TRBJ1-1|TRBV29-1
CSVGGRSYTEAFF
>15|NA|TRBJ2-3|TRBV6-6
CASTEGGLNTDTQYF
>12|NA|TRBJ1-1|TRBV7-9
CASSLGGIEAFF
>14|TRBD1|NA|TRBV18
CASTRDRTYNEQYF
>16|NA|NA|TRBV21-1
CASSKTASDPNNEQYF